The 23 T cell receptor beta chains given below trace back to one sample, sequenced in a study of cytomegalovirus exposure and HLA in healthy donors. PCR primers comprised 60 Vbeta and 13 Jbeta primers. Profiled with immunoSEQ multiplex PCR; TCRdb holds only in-frame clones, not every one. The repertoire holds around 210,000 clones, with 65% to 85% as singletons. Material for sequencing was PBMCs. The source is a man aged 45-65 years in good health and CMV-seronegative.

V gene TRBV19 combines with J gene TRBJ2-2, with 8 bases lining up with TRBD2. The CDR3 totals 19 residues. Germline V CDR1 and CDR2: LNHDA, SQIVND (reference sequence). Unmatched junction bases numbered 17, after V lost 2 bases and J lost 6 bases. The CDR3 region is CASSIMARGLGGNAGELFF. CDR3 nucleotide sequence: TGTGCCAGTAGTATAATGGCGCGGGGACTAGGAGGCAACGCCGGGGAGCTGTTTTTT.

The J gene is TRBJ2-1, the V gene TRBV5-1; 7 nucleotides match TRBD2. This CDR3 has 15 amino acids. Germline-derived CDR1 and CDR2 are SGHRS and YFSETQ. The V gene end was trimmed by 4 bases and the J gene end by 0 bases; junction bases not matched to a gene: 4. The chain's CDR3 is CASSVPSGSYNEQFF. CDR3 DNA sequence: TGCGCCAGCAGCGTCCCTAGCGGCTCCTACAATGAGCAGTTCTTC.

This clone occurred once. The CDR3, as DNA: TGCGCCAGCAGCCCCACTACGACCTATGGCTACACCTTC. This sequence encodes CASSPTTTYGYTF. The chain combines TRBV4-1 with TRBJ1-2; D unresolved. This CDR3 contains 13 residues. CDR1 and CDR2 from the germline V gene are MGHRA and YSYEKL. Trimming left V 4 bases short and J 4 bases short, with 10 bases between.

The chain couples TRBV6-6 to TRBJ2-7; D remains unclear. CDR1 MNHNY and CDR2 SVGAGI come from the germline V gene (reference sequence). This CDR3 contains 11 residues. Trimming removed 6 bases at V and 4 bases at J, with 7 bases between. DNA of the CDR3: TGTGCCAGCAGACGGTCGTACGAGCAGTACTTC. This encodes CASRRSYEQYF.

This rearrangement joins TRBV4-2 to TRBJ2-2, with 7 nucleotides matching TRBD1. The trim removed 0 bases at V and 6 bases at J, leaving 7 bases unmatched. Germline-derived CDR1 and CDR2 are LGHNA and YNFKEQ. The CDR3 consists of 16 residues. In DNA form, the CDR3 reads TGTGCCAGCAGCCAAGATCGCAACAGGGGACCCGGGGAGCTGTTTTTT. This sequence encodes CASSQDRNRGPGELFF.

This clone was seen a few times. The J gene is TRBJ1-1, the V gene TRBV5-4; D gene uncertain. CDR1 and CDR2 (germline): SGHNT, YYREEE (reference sequence). V was clipped by 0 bases and J by 5 bases, with 17 bases between them. The CDR3 is made up of 16 amino acids. CDR3 protein: CASSLAGRLSGTEAFF. The CDR3 nucleotides read TGTGCCAGCAGCTTGGCCGGGAGGTTATCTGGGACTGAAGCTTTCTTT. Looking up the rest from reference TRBV5-4 and TRBJ1-1 gives the full variable domain: ETGVTQSPTHLIKTRGQQVTLRCSSQSGHNTVSWYQQALGQGPQFIFQYYREEENGRGNFPPRFSGLQFPNYSSELNVNALELDDSALYLCASSLAGRLSGTEAFFGQGTRLTVV.

A few counts support this clone. The rearrangement uses TRBV11-2 and TRBJ2-5; 7 nucleotides match TRBD2. This CDR3 is 14 amino acids long. V lost 6 bases to trimming and J lost 5 bases; unmatched junction nucleotides: 9. CDR1 SGHAT and CDR2 FQNNGV come from the germline V gene. The CDR3 spells CASSLIGEGETQYF. CDR3 DNA: TGTGCCAGCAGTTTAATAGGGGAGGGGGAGACCCAGTACTTC.

This sequence joins TRBV4-1 and TRBJ2-2; the match to TRBD2 covers 7 bases. The CDR3 extends over 17 amino acids. J was trimmed by 1 base and V by 3 bases; bases with no gene match: 8. CDR1 MGHRA and CDR2 YSYEKL come from the germline V gene. CDR3 nucleotides: TGCGCCAGCAGCCAGGGGCTAGCGGAGGTGAACACCGGGGAGCTGTTTTTT. Translating it yields CASSQGLAEVNTGELFF.

The chain is built from TRBV28 and TRBJ1-5; no clear D gene. Germline-derived CDR1 and CDR2 are MDHEN and SYDVKM. V dropped 5 bases and J dropped 7 bases, with 15 bases sitting between them. The CDR3 consists of 14 residues. CDR3 in DNA: TGTGCCAGCAGTCCCTTACTACTGTGGCAGCCCCAGCATTTT. This sequence encodes CASSPLLLWQPQHF.

V is TRBV25-1 and J is TRBJ2-1; D is perhaps TRBD2 (5 bases). V lost 0 bases, J lost 1 base, and 16 bases lay in between. The CDR3 contains 18 residues. From germline, CDR1 is MGHDK and CDR2 SYGVNS. CDR3 bases: TGTGCCAGCAGTGAATACGGGGTTAGGAGCGGTTCCTACAATGAGCAGTTCTTC. It is translated as CASSEYGVRSGSYNEQFF.

This rearrangement joins TRBV30 to TRBJ1-1; 7 bases map to TRBD1. The CDR3 runs 13 residues. CDR1 and CDR2 (germline): GTSNPN, SVGIG (reference sequence). The ends lost 3 bases at V and 1 base at J; junction bases unmatched: 2. CDR3 region: CAWRAGGNTEAFF. The CDR3 DNA is TGTGCCTGGAGGGCAGGGGGGAACACTGAAGCTTTCTTT.

This chain joins TRBV15 and TRBJ2-3; 7 bases map to TRBD2. Looked up from germline, CDR1 is LNHNV and CDR2 is YYDKDF (reference sequence). Trimming at V came to 0 bases and at J to 10 bases, leaving 7 bases not matched to a gene. This CDR3 is built from 14 residues. This chain's CDR3 is CATSRDQSGRAQYF. Here the CDR3 DNA reads TGTGCCACCAGCAGAGATCAGTCGGGGAGGGCGCAGTATTTT.

The chain links TRBV6-5 to TRBJ1-2; a possible D gene is TRBD1 (5 bases). The germline CDR1 and CDR2 sequences are MNHEY and SVGAGI. This CDR3 has 13 residues. The V end was cut by 6 bases, the J end by 1 base, with 9 bases between. CDR3: CASRRQSNYGYTF. Written as DNA, the CDR3 is TGTGCCAGCAGGCGACAGAGTAACTATGGCTACACCTTC.

The gene calls are TRBV29-1 and TRBJ2-3; 7 nucleotides align to TRBD2. The CDR3 has 13 residues. The germline V gene encodes CDR1 SQVTM and CDR2 ANQGSEA. The CDR3 loop is CMVEGRATDTQYF. The CDR3 DNA reads as TGCATGGTTGAAGGGAGGGCCACAGATACGCAGTATTTT.

This chain links TRBV27 with TRBJ2-1, with 10 bases that match TRBD2. The trim removed 3 bases at V and 7 bases at J, leaving 3 bases unmatched. Germline CDR1 MNHEY, CDR2 SMNVEV (reference sequence). The CDR3 runs to 14 residues. CDR3 sequence: CASSFSGRANEQFF. The CDR3 DNA reads TGTGCCAGCAGTTTCAGCGGGAGGGCGAATGAGCAGTTCTTC.

The chain links TRBV6-6 to TRBJ2-7; tentative D call: TRBD1 (6 bases). Germline V lookup: CDR1 MNHNY, CDR2 SVGAGI (reference sequence). The CDR3 covers 14 residues. The ends were cut back, 6 bases at V and 2 bases at J, with 14 bases in the middle. CDR3: CASSRTVNAYEQYF. The CDR3, as DNA: TGTGCCAGCAGCCGGACAGTAAATGCCTACGAGCAGTACTTC.

V is TRBV5-1 and J is TRBJ2-3; no clear D. Germline V gene lookup returns CDR1 SGHRS and CDR2 YFSETQ. V dropped 0 bases and J dropped 1 base, with 6 bases sitting between them. The CDR3 sequence is 14 residues long. The CDR3 DNA is TGCGCCAGCAGCTTGGGGGCCGGCACAGATACGCAGTATTTT. Protein: CASSLGAGTDTQYF. Using reference TRBV5-1 and TRBJ2-3 for the parts outside the CDR3, the full variable domain is KAGVTQTPRYLIKTRGQQVTLSCSPISGHRSVSWYQQTPGQGLQFLFEYFSETQRNKGNFPGRFSGRQFSNSRSEMNVSTLELGDSALYLCASSLGAGTDTQYFGPGTRLTVL.

The DNA for the CDR3 is TGTGCCAGCAGTGTGGACAGAATATTCACAGATACGCAGTATTTT. As protein: CASSVDRIFTDTQYF. The chain couples TRBV25-1 to TRBJ2-3, with D maybe TRBD1 (6 bases). In germline, CDR1 is MGHDK, CDR2 SYGVNS. The CDR3 extends over 15 amino acids. V gave up 4 bases and J gave up 2 bases, with 13 bases separating them.

The rearrangement links TRBV19 to TRBJ1-4; TRBD1 matches 9 bases. The length of the CDR3 is 15 residues. Germline V lookup: CDR1 LNHDA, CDR2 SQIVND (reference sequence). V lost 5 bases to trimming and J lost 7 bases; unmatched junction nucleotides: 8. The CDR3 DNA follows: TGTGCCAGTAGTGCCACAGGGGGCTGGGGTGAAAAACTGTTTTTT. It translates to CASSATGGWGEKLFF.

V gene TRBV18 combines with J gene TRBJ2-7; 7 bases fit TRBD1. Trimming at V came to 3 bases and at J to 6 bases, leaving 8 bases not matched to a gene. The CDR3 has 14 residues. The germline CDR1 and CDR2 sequences are KGHSH and LQKENI. CDR3 nucleotide sequence: TGTGCCAGCTCACCTTGGGACAGAATCGCCGAGCAGTACTTC. It yields the protein CASSPWDRIAEQYF.

This clone was seen only a few times. The chain combines TRBV28 with TRBJ1-5; 9 bases match TRBD1. The germline V gene encodes CDR1 MDHEN and CDR2 SYDVKM. CDR3 length equals 15 residues. Trimming removed 6 bases from V and 7 bases from J; junction bases left unmatched: 10. For the CDR3, the DNA is TGTGCCAGCAGGCCTACAGGGGGCGCAGGGCAGCCCCAGCATTTT. Translating gives CASRPTGGAGQPQHF.

The chain employs TRBV5-6 and TRBJ2-5; tentatively, D is TRBD2 (5 bases). The DNA end is more similar to TRBJ2-7, so the J call may be wrong. Germline CDR1 and CDR2: SGHDT and YYEEEE. The length of the CDR3 is 16 residues. This CDR3 reads CASSLAGGSVWNEQYF. In DNA, the CDR3 is TGTGCCAGCAGCTTGGCAGGCGGGTCCGTCTGGAACGAGCAGTACTTC.

The chain employs TRBV18 and TRBJ2-6; 9 positions match TRBD1. The germline CDR1 and CDR2 sequences are KGHSH and LQKENI. Trimming removed 6 bases from V and 0 bases from J; junction bases left unmatched: 18. The CDR3 length is 21 residues. The CDR3 loop is CASSLVGQGSASSSGANVLTF. CDR3 coding DNA: TGTGCCAGCTCCCTAGTGGGACAGGGATCGGCCAGCTCCTCTGGGGCCAACGTCCTGACTTTC.